A selection of T cell receptor beta chains follows, all from one sample in a study of T cell responses to AZD1222 COVID-19 vaccine. Some clones are missing from TCRdb's copy, which holds only in-frame ones; the method was immunoSEQ multiplex PCR. The sample consists of 120,000 to 150,000 clones, 89% of them appearing once. The sample was peripheral blood, taken on day 0 of AZD1222 vaccination. All receptors come from an adult in good health. Both conserved end residues are trimmed from each CDR3.

J | V | CDR3
TRBJ1-1 | TRBV9 | ASSVVGQVNTEAF
TRBJ1-3 | TRBV18 | ASSLTAQDTIY
TRBJ1-3 | TRBV24-1 | ATSGWVQGTGNTIY
TRBJ2-5 | TRBV7-2 | ASSSTVAQETQY
TRBJ1-5 | TRBV6-6 | ASSLDGTGNQPQH
TRBJ1-5 | TRBV20-1 | SASLPGTVEQPQH
TRBJ1-1 | TRBV30 | AGDRGLAEAF
TRBJ2-1 | TRBV9 | ASSVILAGVNEQF
TRBJ2-7 | TRBV7-3 | ASSLGPRGEQY
TRBJ1-2 | TRBV7-2 | ASSPNRGTGYT
TRBJ1-1 | TRBV10-3 | AITAGGVVTEAF
TRBJ1-5 | TRBV20-1 | SASSGVGNQPQH
TRBJ1-2 | TRBV10-3 | AISEFMSNYGYT
TRBJ2-7 | TRBV18 | ASSPVSSYEQY
TRBJ1-1 | TRBV18 | ASSPDRGVTAF
TRBJ2-1 | TRBV2 | ASTSQGAGYNEQF
TRBJ2-3 | TRBV24-1 | ATSEITSGSLYTQY
TRBJ2-7 | TRBV4-1 | ASSQVGRIYEQY
TRBJ1-1 | TRBV7-9 | ASSLDQVNTEAF
TRBJ1-2 | TRBV6-5 | ASSYPNPRGSKGYT
TRBJ2-3 | TRBV7-9 | ASSLGTSGGTDTQY
TRBJ2-7 | TRBV6-1 | ASSEGARIWTYEQY
TRBJ2-1 | TRBV14 | ASSHVPGQRNNEQF
TRBJ2-7 | TRBV27 | ASSPLGGRMYEQY
TRBJ1-2 | TRBV28 | ATTEARVGYT
TRBJ1-1 | TRBV6-5 | ASIGEMNTEAF
TRBJ1-5 | TRBV3-1/TRBV3-2 | ASSQEVGLNQPQH
TRBJ1-2 | TRBV5-1 | ASSLGTGNGYT
TRBJ1-1 | TRBV19 | ASSIPPGMNTEAF
TRBJ2-7 | TRBV28 | ASSQDRTMPISYEQY
TRBJ2-6 | TRBV4-2 | ASSQDPPLGQRNSGANVLT
TRBJ1-3 | TRBV15 | ATSRLVGAGNTIY
TRBJ1-2 | TRBV29-1 | SVVSGTIYGYT
TRBJ1-6 | TRBV3-1/TRBV3-2 | ASSLGRGNSPLH
TRBJ1-5 | TRBV11-2 | ASSFGQGGQPQH
TRBJ2-3 | TRBV7-9 | ATRSAGTDTQY
TRBJ1-6 | TRBV30 | AWRINNSPLH